The present TCR beta chain was sequenced within a study of identical twins. The study's findings and limits: In zero-insertion analyses, partial confounding could arise from invariant MAIT and iNKT cells. Twins' surplus sharing was weaker for beta out-of-frame sequences.

As for this clonotype: Its specificity is unknown.

With 2 bases removed from V and 0 bases from J, the gap between germline ends came to 4 bases. The CDR3 is 13 amino acids. Germline V lookup: CDR1 MGHRA, CDR2 YSYEKL. Unique molecular identifiers were present on the cDNA, which also gained a universal primer site by template switching. TCRdb re-analysed the 5' RACE reads in MiXCR, keeping a single row per CDR3 protein. Among 300,000 to 350,000 distinct CDR3 sequences listed, about 12% were seen once. These data also formed part of another study, on yellow fever vaccine responses in identical twins.

Material for sequencing was CD8+ T cells sorted from blood. This sequence was found in a young woman in good health. The rearrangement joins TRBV4-1 to TRBJ1-1, with D uncertain. CDR3: CASSQRVNTEAFF. As DNA, the CDR3 is TGCGCCAGCAGCCAACGGGTGAACACTGAAGCTTTCTTT.